This T cell receptor beta chain was recovered during a study of lymphopenia after photon versus proton radiotherapy. Notes on the study in general: Larger post-nadir TCR diversity loss correlated inversely with survival in deceased patients. Proton therapy kept repertoires fairly stable, unlike photons, which gained effector/memory cells. Post-nadir diversity loss with photons came from oligoclonal expansion, particularly CD8+ Temra cells.

Sequenced by immunoSEQ multiplex PCR; TCRdb stores in-frame clones only, minus some. The repertoire consists of 68,000 or so clones, with more than 75% occurring once and the leading ten covering 2.5% to 3%. With regard to this clone: No antigen is known for it.

The sequence came from a woman aged 70 to 79 with pancreatic cancer. Sequencing was performed on peripheral blood, taken from a patient treated with photon-based radiotherapy.

The CDR3 DNA sequence: TGTGCCAGTAGTATTGCCGGAGACGGGTCCTACGAGCAGTACTTC. This gives the protein CASSIAGDGSYEQYF. V gene TRBV19 combines with J gene TRBJ2-7; D gene unclear. Per germline, CDR1 LNHDA and CDR2 SQIVND (reference sequence). This CDR3 comprises 15 residues. Trimming cost V 3 bases and J 1 base, with 13 bases left between them.